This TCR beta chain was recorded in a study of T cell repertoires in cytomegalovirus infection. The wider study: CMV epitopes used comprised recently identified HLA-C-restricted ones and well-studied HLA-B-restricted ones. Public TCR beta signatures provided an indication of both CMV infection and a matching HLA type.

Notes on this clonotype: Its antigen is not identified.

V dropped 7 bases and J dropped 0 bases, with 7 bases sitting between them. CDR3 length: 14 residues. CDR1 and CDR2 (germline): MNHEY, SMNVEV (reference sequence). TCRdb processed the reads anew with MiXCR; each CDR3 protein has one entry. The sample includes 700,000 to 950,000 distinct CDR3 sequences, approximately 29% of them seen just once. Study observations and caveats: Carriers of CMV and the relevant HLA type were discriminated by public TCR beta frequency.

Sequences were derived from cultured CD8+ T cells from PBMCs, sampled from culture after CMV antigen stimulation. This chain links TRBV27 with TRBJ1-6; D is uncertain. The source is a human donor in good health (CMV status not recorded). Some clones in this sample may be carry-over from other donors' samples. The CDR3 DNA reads TGTGCCAGCATGAGTAGCTCCTATAATTCACCCCTCCACTTT. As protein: CASMSSSYNSPLHF.